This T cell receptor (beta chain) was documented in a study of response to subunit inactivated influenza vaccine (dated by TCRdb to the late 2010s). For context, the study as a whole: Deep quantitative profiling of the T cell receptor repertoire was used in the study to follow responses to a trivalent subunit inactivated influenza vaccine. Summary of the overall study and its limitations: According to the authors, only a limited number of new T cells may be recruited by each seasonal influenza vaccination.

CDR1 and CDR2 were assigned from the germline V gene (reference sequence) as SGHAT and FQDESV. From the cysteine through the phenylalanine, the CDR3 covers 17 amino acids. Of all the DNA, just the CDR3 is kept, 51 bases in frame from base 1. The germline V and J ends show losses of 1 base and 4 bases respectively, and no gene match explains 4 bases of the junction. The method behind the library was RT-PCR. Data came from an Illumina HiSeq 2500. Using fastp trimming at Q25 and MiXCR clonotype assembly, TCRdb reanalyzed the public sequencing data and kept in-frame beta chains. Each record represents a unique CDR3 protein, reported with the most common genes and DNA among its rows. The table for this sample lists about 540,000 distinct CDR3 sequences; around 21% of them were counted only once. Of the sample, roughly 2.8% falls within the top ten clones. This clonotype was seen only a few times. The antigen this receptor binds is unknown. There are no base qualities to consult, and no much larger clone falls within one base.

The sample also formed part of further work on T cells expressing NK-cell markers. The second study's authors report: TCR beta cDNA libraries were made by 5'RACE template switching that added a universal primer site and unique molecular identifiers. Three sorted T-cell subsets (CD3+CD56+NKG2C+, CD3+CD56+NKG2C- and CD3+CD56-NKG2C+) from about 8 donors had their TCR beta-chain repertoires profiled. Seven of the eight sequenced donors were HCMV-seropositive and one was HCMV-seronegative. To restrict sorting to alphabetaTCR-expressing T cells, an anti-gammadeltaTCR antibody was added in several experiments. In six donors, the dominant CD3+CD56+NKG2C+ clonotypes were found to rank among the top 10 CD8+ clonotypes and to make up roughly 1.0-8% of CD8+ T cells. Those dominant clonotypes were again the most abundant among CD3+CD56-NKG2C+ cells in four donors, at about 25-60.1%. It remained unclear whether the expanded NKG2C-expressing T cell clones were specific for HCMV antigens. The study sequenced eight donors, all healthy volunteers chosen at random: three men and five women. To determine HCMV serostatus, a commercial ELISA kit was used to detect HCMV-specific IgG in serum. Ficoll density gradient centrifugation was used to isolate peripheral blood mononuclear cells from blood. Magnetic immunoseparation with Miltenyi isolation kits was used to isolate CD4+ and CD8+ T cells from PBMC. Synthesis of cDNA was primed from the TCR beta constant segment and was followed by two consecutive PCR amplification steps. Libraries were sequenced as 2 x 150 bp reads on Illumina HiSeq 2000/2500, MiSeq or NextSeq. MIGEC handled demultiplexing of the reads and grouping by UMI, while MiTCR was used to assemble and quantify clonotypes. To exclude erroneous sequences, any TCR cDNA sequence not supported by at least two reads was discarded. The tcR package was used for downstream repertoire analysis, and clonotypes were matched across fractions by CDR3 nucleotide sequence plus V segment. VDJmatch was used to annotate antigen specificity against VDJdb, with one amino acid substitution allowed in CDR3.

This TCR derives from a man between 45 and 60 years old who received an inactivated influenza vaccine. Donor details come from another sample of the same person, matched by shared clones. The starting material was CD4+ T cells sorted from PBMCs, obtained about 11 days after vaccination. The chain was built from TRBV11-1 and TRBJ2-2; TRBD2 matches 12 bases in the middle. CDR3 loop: CASSLGTSGTSTGELFF. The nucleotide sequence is TGTGCCAGCAGCTTAGGGACTAGCGGGACAAGCACCGGGGAGCTGTTTTTT.